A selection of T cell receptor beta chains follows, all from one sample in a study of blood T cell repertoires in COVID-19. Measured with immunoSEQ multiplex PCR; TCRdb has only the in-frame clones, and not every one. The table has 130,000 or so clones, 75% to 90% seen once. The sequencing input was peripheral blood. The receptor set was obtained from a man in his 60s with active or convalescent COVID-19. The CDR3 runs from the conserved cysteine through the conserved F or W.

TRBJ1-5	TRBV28	CASSSGGQVNQPQHF
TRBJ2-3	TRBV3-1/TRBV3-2	CASSQELAGGADTQYF
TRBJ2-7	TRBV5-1	CASSLVANSYEQYF
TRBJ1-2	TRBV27	CASSLIGGKGGYTF
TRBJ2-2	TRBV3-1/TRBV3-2	CASSHRTGAGELFF
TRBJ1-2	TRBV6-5	CASSYKTGGVAGYTF
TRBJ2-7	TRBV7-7	CASSLVRGTEQYF
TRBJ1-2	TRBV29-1	CSVDREGAGYTF
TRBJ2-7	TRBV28	CASSFSDYEQYF
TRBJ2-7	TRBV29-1	CSAGASGLAYEQYF
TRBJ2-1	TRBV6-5	CASSGSVRNEQFF
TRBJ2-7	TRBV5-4	CASSYLGTSGTYEQYF
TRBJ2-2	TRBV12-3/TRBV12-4	CASSFEVSGELFF
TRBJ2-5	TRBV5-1	CASSLRQETQYF
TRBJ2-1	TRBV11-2	CASSQRLAGGNLYNEQFF
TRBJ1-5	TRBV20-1	CSASPQVRQPQHF
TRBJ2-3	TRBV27	CASSFEGRGTDTQYF
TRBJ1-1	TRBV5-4	CASSLGQSNTEAFF
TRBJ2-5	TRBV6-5	CASTLLGGVQETQYF
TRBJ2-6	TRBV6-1	CASSEEIPESLGANVLTF
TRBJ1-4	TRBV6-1	CASSEPREKLFF
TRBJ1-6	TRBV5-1	CASSLEENSPLHF
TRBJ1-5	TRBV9	CASSVGPDYSNQPQHF
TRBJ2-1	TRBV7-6	CASSQQYQGRRHRQFF
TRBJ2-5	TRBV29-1	CSVEKDRAQETQYF
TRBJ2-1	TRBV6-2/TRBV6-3	CASSYTTLAGIVNEQFF
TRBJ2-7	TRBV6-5	CASSTRTSGNYEQYF
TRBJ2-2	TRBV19	CASSIDQGTGELFF
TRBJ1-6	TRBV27	CASSLTWGQGGSPLHF
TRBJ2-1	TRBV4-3	CASSQEASGNYNEQFF
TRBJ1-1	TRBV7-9	CASSPGLSLKGAFF
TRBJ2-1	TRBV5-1	CASSPRTSYNEQFF
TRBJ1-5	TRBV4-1	CASSRDRDQPQHF
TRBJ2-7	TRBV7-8	CASSRGQGRVAYSYEQYF
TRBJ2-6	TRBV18	CASSPRVIGVLAGANVLTF
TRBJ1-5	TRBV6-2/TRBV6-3	CASSFGSNNQPQHF
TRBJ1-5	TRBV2	CASSELAGGQPQHF
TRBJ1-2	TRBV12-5	CASSQGNYGYTF
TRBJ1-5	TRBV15	CATTGVGPLQRGQPQHF
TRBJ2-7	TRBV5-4	CAVRQGRGEQYF
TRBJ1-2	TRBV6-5	CASTGQMGNYGYTF
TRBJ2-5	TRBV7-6	CASSLAGQGETQYF
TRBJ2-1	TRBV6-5	CASSSGLAGVNEQFF
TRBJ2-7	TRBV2	CASSLAVLPYEQYF